Shown below are 27 T cell receptor beta chains from a single sample sequenced in a study of T cell responses to AZD1222 COVID-19 vaccine. Sequencing was performed with immunoSEQ multiplex PCR; in TCRdb, only in-frame clones are kept and a portion is missing. This table has about 78,000 clones, 70% to 90% appearing once. This specimen was peripheral blood, taken on day 0 of MenACWY control vaccination. The receptors derive from an adult in good health.

The rearrangement uses TRBV10-3 and TRBJ2-6, with TRBD1 as a possible D gene (5 bases). Germline lookup yields CDR1 ENHRY and CDR2 SYGVKD. The V end lost 8 bases, the J end lost 4 bases, and 15 bases lay between the germline ends. There are 15 residues in the CDR3. CDR3 in DNA: TGTGCCATCCCTGGAAAAGGGGAAGGGGCCAACGTCCTGACTTTC. Its translation: CAIPGKGEGANVLTF.

V is TRBV11-2 and J is TRBJ2-2; 11 bases are a match to TRBD2. The CDR3 runs 19 residues. V was pared by 2 bases and J by 7 bases, with 15 bases of the junction left unmatched. Germline lookup yields CDR1 SGHAT and CDR2 FQNNGV. The CDR3 here is CASSLRFGSSGGYGGELFF. For the CDR3, the DNA is TGTGCCAGCAGCTTAAGATTTGGCTCTAGCGGGGGGTACGGCGGGGAGCTGTTTTTT.

The chain carries TRBV21-1 and TRBJ1-6. TRBV21-1 constitutes a pseudogene. The CDR3 sequence is 16 residues long. CDR3 nucleotides: TGTGCCAGCAGCAAAGAAGGGAGCAGTTGGGGTTCACCCCTCCACTTT. The encoded protein is CASSKEGSSWGSPLHF.

The chain recombines TRBV6-2 or TRBV6-3 with TRBJ2-1; D might be TRBD2 (5 bases). Trimming cost V 6 bases and J 6 bases, with 15 bases left between them. The CDR3 has 14 residues. Per the germline V gene, CDR1 is MNHEY and CDR2 is SVGEGT. Here the CDR3 DNA reads TGTGCCAGCAGCCCCGCCGGGGTACCCAATGAGCAGTTCTTC. The encoded protein is CASSPAGVPNEQFF.

The rearrangement joins TRBV4-3 to TRBJ2-1; 10 bases are a match to TRBD2. The CDR3 spans 18 residues. Germline CDR1 LGHNA, CDR2 YSLEER. J was trimmed by 9 bases and V by 0 bases; bases with no gene match: 14. The CDR3, as DNA: TGCGCCAGCAGCCAAGAATCGGGTGGAACTAGCGGGGATATTGAGCAGTTCTTC. Translated: CASSQESGGTSGDIEQFF.

This CDR3 reads CSVNDRYTEAFF. In DNA, the CDR3 is TGCAGCGTTAATGACCGCTACACTGAAGCTTTCTTT. The chain recombines TRBV29-1 with TRBJ1-1; D is ambiguous. Germline V gives CDR1 SQVTM, CDR2 ANQGSEA. The CDR3 consists of 12 residues. Trimming left V 5 bases short and J 3 bases short, with 10 bases between.

This chain links TRBV4-2 with TRBJ2-3; D not certain. V was shortened by 4 bases and J by 6 bases, with 8 bases between the two germline ends. From germline, CDR1 is LGHNA and CDR2 YNFKEQ. The CDR3 extends over 12 amino acids. CDR3 bases: TGTGCCAGCAGCCCCAGTCTGGATACGCAGTATTTT. It encodes CASSPSLDTQYF.

V and J are TRBV5-1 and TRBJ1-3; no definite D call. Trimming removed 0 bases at V and 0 bases at J, with 7 bases between. Germline values: CDR1 SGHRS, CDR2 YFSETQ. This CDR3 has 15 residues. CDR3: CASSLDGSSGNTIYF. CDR3 sequence (DNA): TGCGCCAGCAGCTTGGACGGCAGCTCTGGAAACACCATATATTTT.

The V call is TRBV9, the J call TRBJ2-2; 9 bases are shared with TRBD1. The CDR3 has 16 residues. The V segment lost 4 bases and the J segment 4 bases; nucleotides outside the gene matches: 8. Germline V CDR1 and CDR2: SGDLS, YYNGEE. This CDR3 reads CASSLPGQGTTGELFF. DNA of the CDR3: TGTGCCAGCAGCCTGCCGGGACAGGGCACCACCGGGGAGCTGTTTTTT.

This chain links TRBV29-1 with TRBJ2-3; D is undetermined. V was trimmed by 3 bases and J by 4 bases, leaving 8 bases between them. The length of the CDR3 is 12 residues. Germline CDR1 is SQVTM and CDR2 is ANQGSEA. DNA for the CDR3: TGCAGCGTTGAGAAGGCCGCAGATACGCAGTATTTT. This codes for CSVEKAADTQYF.

J is TRBJ2-5 and V is TRBV7-2; the D call may be TRBD1 or TRBD2 (6 bases each). The length of the CDR3 is 15 residues. The germline V and J ends were trimmed by 1 base and 5 bases, with 14 bases remaining between them. Germline CDR1 is SGHTA and CDR2 is FQGNSA. This chain's CDR3 is CASSLGRGVGETQYF. Written as DNA, the CDR3 is TGTGCCAGCAGCTTAGGAAGGGGGGTCGGTGAGACCCAGTACTTC.

This chain links TRBV10-1 with TRBJ1-5, with D possibly TRBD1 on 5 matching bases. Trimming stripped 6 bases from V and 2 bases from J, with 8 bases between. From germline, CDR1 is WNHNN and CDR2 SYGVQD (reference sequence). This CDR3 region has 13 residues. CDR3 DNA sequence: TGCGCCAGCAGGAGAGGGGGCAATCAGCCCCAGCATTTT. Translation: CASRRGGNQPQHF.

The chain is built from TRBV29-1 and TRBJ2-2; a weak D match, TRBD1 (5 bases). V was cut by 4 bases and J by 0 bases, with 15 bases left in between. This CDR3 has 16 residues. The germline CDR1 and CDR2 sequences are SQVTM and ANQGSEA. The CDR3 loop is CSVGIDRTSNTGELFF. For the CDR3, the DNA is TGCAGCGTTGGAATCGACAGAACCTCGAACACCGGGGAGCTGTTTTTT.

The chain is built from TRBV5-1 and TRBJ1-6; 9 bases agree with TRBD1. V shed 4 bases, J shed 10 bases, and the junction held 9 bases outside the gene matches. The CDR3 is 15 amino acids. From germline, CDR1 is SGHRS and CDR2 YFSETQ. The CDR3 sequence: CASSNTGQGTSPLHF. The CDR3 DNA reads as TGCGCCAGCAGCAATACTGGACAGGGGACCTCACCCCTCCACTTT.

The chain uses TRBV30 and TRBJ2-3; the D gene is possibly TRBD1 (6 bases). V was trimmed by 0 bases and J by 6 bases, leaving 13 bases between them. This CDR3 is 14 amino acids long. Germline assignment: CDR1 GTSNPN and CDR2 SVGIG (reference sequence). CDR3 in DNA: TGTGCCTGGAGTGTACGACAGGTTGGCGATACGCAGTATTTT. Its protein is CAWSVRQVGDTQYF.

This clone was seen just once. The chain is built from TRBV19 and TRBJ1-4, with a weak D call TRBD1 (5 bases). The CDR3 spans 15 residues. Germline V gene data show CDR1 as LNHDA and CDR2 as SQIVND (reference sequence). V lost 5 bases, J lost 8 bases, and 18 bases lay in between. DNA of the CDR3: TGTGCCAGTAGTGAGGATCGGGGGACGGGAGAAAAACTGTTTTTT. Its translation: CASSEDRGTGEKLFF.

This clone was seen just once. The CDR3 DNA follows: TGCGCCAGCAGCCCAAGACAGGGTCCACCCCTCCACTTT. Protein product: CASSPRQGPPLHF. The genes are TRBV5-1 and TRBJ1-6; TRBD1 aligns across 7 bases. There are 13 residues in the CDR3. After removal of 4 bases from V and 11 bases from J, the junction contained 6 bases not matched to a gene. Germline V gives CDR1 SGHRS, CDR2 YFSETQ.

The genes are TRBV7-9 and TRBJ2-7; 11 bases are shared with TRBD2. The CDR3 is 15 residues long. Trimming removed 7 bases from V and 1 base from J; junction bases left unmatched: 6. Germline V gene sequence: CDR1 SEHNR, CDR2 FQNEAQ (reference sequence). CDR3 bases: TGTGCCAGCACCCATAGCGGGGGGGGTTCCTACGAGCAGTACTTC. It codes for CASTHSGGGSYEQYF.

The chain combines TRBV4-3 with TRBJ2-1; no definite D call. Trimming removed 1 base from V and 0 bases from J, with 7 bases in between. From germline, CDR1 is LGHNA and CDR2 YSLEER. The CDR3 contains 15 residues. The CDR3 is CASSQGPVSYNEQFF. CDR3 DNA sequence: TGCGCCAGCAGCCAAGGACCAGTCTCCTACAATGAGCAGTTCTTC.

This rearrangement joins TRBV12-3 or TRBV12-4 to TRBJ2-7; D not certain. This CDR3 has 12 residues. V dropped 3 bases and J dropped 7 bases, with 10 bases sitting between them. CDR3 DNA: TGTGCCAGCAGTTTTGGATATGGAGAGCAGTACTTC. Protein sequence: CASSFGYGEQYF.

The rearrangement uses TRBV4-1 and TRBJ1-4, with 9 bases aligning to TRBD1. CDR3 size: 17 residues. J lost 7 bases, V lost 5 bases, and 14 bases had no gene match. Per the germline V gene, CDR1 is MGHRA and CDR2 is YSYEKL. Here the CDR3 reads CASSGRDREGFREKLFF. The DNA of the CDR3 is TGCGCCAGCAGCGGCCGGGACAGGGAGGGTTTTCGTGAAAAACTGTTTTTT.

J is TRBJ1-3 and V is TRBV20-1; D might be TRBD1 (5 bases). V dropped 3 bases and J dropped 4 bases, with 13 bases sitting between them. The CDR3 is 14 amino acids. From germline, CDR1 is DFQATT and CDR2 SNEGSKA (reference sequence). The CDR3 sequence: CSASVSGLGNTIYF. CDR3 DNA: TGCAGTGCTAGTGTATCAGGGCTAGGAAACACCATATATTTT.

This rearrangement joins TRBV5-4 to TRBJ2-6; D is ambiguous. From germline, CDR1 is SGHNT and CDR2 YYREEE (reference sequence). V gave up 4 bases and J gave up 0 bases, with 14 bases separating them. There are 17 residues in the CDR3. DNA of the CDR3: TGTGCCAGCAGCAGGGTCAGCTTCAACTCTGGGGCCAACGTCCTGACTTTC. This sequence encodes CASSRVSFNSGANVLTF.

The chain has TRBV3-1 (or the pseudogene TRBV3-2) and TRBJ2-3, with TRBD2 as a possible D gene (5 bases). Trimming cost V 4 bases and J 6 bases, with 14 bases left between them. The CDR3 extends over 14 amino acids. Germline V gene data show CDR1 as LGHDT and CDR2 as YNNKEL (reference sequence). DNA of the CDR3: TGTGCCAGCAGCCGAAGGACTCTGGGGGATACGCAGTATTTT. Protein sequence: CASSRRTLGDTQYF.

The chain uses TRBV27 and TRBJ2-3, with 8 bases fitting TRBD1. Losses at the gene ends were 2 bases for V and 6 bases for J; bases not matched to a gene: 4. CDR1 MNHEY and CDR2 SMNVEV come from the germline V gene (reference sequence). The CDR3 covers 14 residues. The CDR3 region has the DNA TGTGCCAGCAGTTTAACCAACAGGGGGGATACGCAGTATTTT. It translates to CASSLTNRGDTQYF.

The V and J genes are TRBV6-6 and TRBJ1-2; D call uncertain. The CDR3 spans 13 residues. Germline V gene sequence: CDR1 MNHNY, CDR2 SVGAGI (reference sequence). Trimming pared 1 base from V and 8 bases from J, leaving 11 bases between. CDR3 sequence reads: CASSYFQENGYTF. In nucleotides, the CDR3 is TGTGCCAGCAGTTACTTTCAGGAGAACGGCTACACCTTC.

CDR3: CAWSPGFGNTEAFF. DNA of the CDR3: TGTGCCTGGAGTCCGGGGTTTGGGAACACTGAAGCTTTCTTT. The gene calls are TRBV30 and TRBJ1-1; D is ambiguous. Trimming took off 2 bases at V and 1 base at J, with 11 bases between the two ends. The germline V gene encodes CDR1 GTSNPN and CDR2 SVGIG (reference sequence). CDR3 length equals 14 residues.